Presented here are 3 T cell receptor beta chains from one specimen sequenced in a study of blood T cells in healthy people across ages. Alongside a J-beta primer mix, a sample-barcoded 5' primer served in a second PCR lasting 7 to 11 cycles. Each CDR3 protein gets one entry after TCRdb re-called the 5' RACE reads with MiXCR. This table holds nearly 800,000 distinct CDR3 sequences, more than 20% found once. These same records also appear under a second study, on T cells of mothers and their children.

Sequencing was performed on blood. Source of these receptors: a boy between 10 and 17 years old in good health.

This clonotype has more than one count but fewer than ten. This sequence joins TRBV20-1 and TRBJ2-7; 9 positions match TRBD2. With V trimmed by 3 bases and J by 3 bases, 6 bases remained unmatched. Germline V gene sequence: CDR1 DFQATT, CDR2 SNEGSKA (reference sequence). The CDR3 has 14 amino acids. As DNA, the CDR3 is TGCAGTGCTAGTCTGGCTAGCGGGAACTACGAGCAGTACTTC. Its protein is CSASLASGNYEQYF.

In this sample, this clonotype turned up a few times. The chain has TRBV12-3 or TRBV12-4 and TRBJ1-2, with D hard to call. V was pared by 8 bases and J by 1 base, with 14 bases between. The CDR3 covers 14 residues. In DNA, the CDR3 is TGTGCCAGCGGCCCCCTGGGGAATAACTATGGCTACACCTTC. It codes for CASGPLGNNYGYTF.

This clonotype was observed a handful of times. The chain recombines TRBV10-3 with TRBJ2-1; 11 nucleotides agree with TRBD2. The J segment lost 4 bases and the V segment lost 6 bases, leaving 8 bases of the junction unmatched. The length of the CDR3 is 16 residues. The germline V gene has CDR1 ENHRY and CDR2 SYGVKD. The CDR3 nucleotides are TGTGCCATCAGCCGAGATATAGCGGGGGGGTACAATGAGCAGTTCTTC. This translates into CAISRDIAGGYNEQFF.